This TCR beta chain was obtained from a study of shared clonotypes between healthy human individuals. Overall study: Three plates were used per donor for CD4 naive, three for CD4 memory, two for CD8 naive and one for CD8 memory.

Samples underwent the assay at deep level. Here immunoSEQ multiplex PCR was the method, and the copy in TCRdb shows in-frame clones only, minus some. This sample has some 2.1 million clones; just under 95% occur once, and the top ten carry 1% to 1.3%. V was shortened by 2 bases and J by 3 bases, with 16 bases between the two germline ends. Germline CDR1 WNHNN, CDR2 SYGVQD (reference sequence). There are 16 residues in the CDR3. In the naive CD8 group, cells lacked CD45RO and were positively selected for CCR7, so terminally differentiated effector memory CD45RA+ cells were left out. All donors were Caucasian adults living in Nashville, Tennessee.

The TCR originated in a man aged 18 to 29 in good health. The chain uses TRBV10-1 and TRBJ1-1; no firm D call. Sequenced sample: naive CD8+ T cells sorted from blood. CDR3 residues: CASSELATTADTEAFF. The CDR3 bases are TGCGCCAGCAGTGAGCTTGCCACGACGGCCGACACTGAAGCTTTCTTT.